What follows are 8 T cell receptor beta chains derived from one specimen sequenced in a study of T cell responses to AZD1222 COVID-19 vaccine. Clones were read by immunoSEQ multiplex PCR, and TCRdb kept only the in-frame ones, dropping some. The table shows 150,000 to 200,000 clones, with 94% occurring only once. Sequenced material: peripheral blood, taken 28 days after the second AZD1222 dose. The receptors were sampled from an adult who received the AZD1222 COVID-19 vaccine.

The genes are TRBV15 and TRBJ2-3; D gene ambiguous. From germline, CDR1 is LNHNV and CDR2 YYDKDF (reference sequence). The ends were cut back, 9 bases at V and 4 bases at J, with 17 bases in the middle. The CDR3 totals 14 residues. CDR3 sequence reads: CATAITIRADTQYF. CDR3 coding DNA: TGTGCCACGGCGATCACAATCCGCGCAGATACGCAGTATTTT.

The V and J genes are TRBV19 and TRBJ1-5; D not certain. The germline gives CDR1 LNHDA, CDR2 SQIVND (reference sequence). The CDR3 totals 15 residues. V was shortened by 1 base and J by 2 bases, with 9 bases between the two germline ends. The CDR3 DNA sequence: TGTGCCAGTAGTATAGGTGACTTGGGCAATCAGCCCCAGCATTTT. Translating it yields CASSIGDLGNQPQHF.

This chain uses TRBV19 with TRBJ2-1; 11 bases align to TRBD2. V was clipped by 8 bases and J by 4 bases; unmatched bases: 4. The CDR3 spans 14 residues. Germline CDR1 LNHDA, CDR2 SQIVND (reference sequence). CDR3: CASGGTSGYNEQFF. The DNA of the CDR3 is TGTGCCAGTGGGGGGACTAGCGGTTACAATGAGCAGTTCTTC.

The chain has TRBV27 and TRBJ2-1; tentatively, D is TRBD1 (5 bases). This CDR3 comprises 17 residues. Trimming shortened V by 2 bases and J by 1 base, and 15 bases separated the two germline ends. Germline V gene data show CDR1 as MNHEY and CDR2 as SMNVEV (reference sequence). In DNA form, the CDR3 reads TGTGCCAGCAGTTTAGTAGACCAGGGATATTCCTACAATGAGCAGTTCTTC. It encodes CASSLVDQGYSYNEQFF.

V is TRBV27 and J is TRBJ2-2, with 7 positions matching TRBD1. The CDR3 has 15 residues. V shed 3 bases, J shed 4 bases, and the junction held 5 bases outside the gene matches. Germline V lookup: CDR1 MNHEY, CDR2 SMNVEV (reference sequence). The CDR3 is CASSFLQGSTGELFF. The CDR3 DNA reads TGTGCCAGCAGTTTCCTACAGGGGAGCACCGGGGAGCTGTTTTTT.

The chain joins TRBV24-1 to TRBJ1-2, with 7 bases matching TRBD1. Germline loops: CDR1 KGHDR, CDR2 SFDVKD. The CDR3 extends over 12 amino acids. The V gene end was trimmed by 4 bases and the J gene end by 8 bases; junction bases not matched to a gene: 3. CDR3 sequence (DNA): TGTGCCACCAGTGACAACAGGGGCGGCTACACCTTC. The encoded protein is CATSDNRGGYTF.

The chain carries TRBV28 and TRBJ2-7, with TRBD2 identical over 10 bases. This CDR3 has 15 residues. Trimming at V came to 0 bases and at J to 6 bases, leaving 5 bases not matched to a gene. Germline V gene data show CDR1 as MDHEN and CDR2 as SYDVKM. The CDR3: CASSLWGSGRSEQYF. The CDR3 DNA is TGTGCCAGCAGTTTATGGGGTAGCGGGAGGTCCGAGCAGTACTTC.

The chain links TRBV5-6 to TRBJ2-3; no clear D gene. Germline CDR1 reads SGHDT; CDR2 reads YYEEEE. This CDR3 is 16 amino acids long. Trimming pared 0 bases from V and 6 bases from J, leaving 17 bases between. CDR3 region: CASSLVGELAVDTQYF. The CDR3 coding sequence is TGTGCCAGCAGCTTGGTGGGCGAGCTGGCGGTGGATACGCAGTATTTT.